This entry features one TCR beta chain sequence. Its binding antigen is unknown. No per-base quality is available; no much larger clone lies one base away. The receptor library was made with 5' RACE. A second roughly 6 to 12 cycle PCR used a sample-barcoded 5' primer and a J-beta primer mix. Each TCR beta cDNA molecule received a unique molecular identifier from a template-switch 5' adaptor carrying 12 random nucleotides. At least 2.5 million CDR3-containing paired-end reads were obtained from each sample. First-strand cDNA was synthesized from all RNA with the Mint cDNA synthesis kit, primed by a TRBC-specific oligonucleotide. After uracil-DNA glycosylase treatment, a first 18-cycle PCR used universal primers M1SS and BC2_uni_R on all cDNA. The original pipeline was this. For normalization, 1 million high-quality reads were randomly selected from each sample, with every read carrying a distinct molecular identifier. Reads with shared molecular identifiers were discarded instead of being binned into consensus sequences. MiTCR, set to a Q25 quality threshold and the strictest error-elimination algorithm, was used for CDR3 identification, clonotype clustering and error correction. A nonparametric unseen species model with Euler transformation was used to estimate lower-bound total TCR beta diversity. TCRdb passed the public sequencing reads through fastp at Q25 and MiXCR, retaining productive beta sequences. Identical CDR3 protein sequences are pooled into one entry, listed with their most common genes and DNA. TCRdb's processing, not the authors' own work, is the source of the V and J calls. The sample includes approximately 2,000,000 distinct CDR3 sequences, with more than 35% observed a single time. About 23% of the sample lies in the top ten.

CDR1 and CDR2 (SGHTA, FQGNSA) derive from the germline V gene. The CDR3, from cysteine to phenylalanine, totals 12 residues. Only the CDR3 portion is preserved as DNA: 36 bases, with reading frame beginning at the first base. Trimming removed 4 bases from V and 13 bases from J, leaving 14 bases between the germline ends. The data were obtained in a study of blood T cells in healthy people across ages (dated by TCRdb to about 2015). In the study overall: In model experiments, roughly one uniquely barcoded TCR beta cDNA molecule per two T cells was captured by template switching. The study measured age-related changes in TCR beta repertoire diversity using deep sequencing normalized with unique cDNA molecular identifiers. Two additional independent replicas of 1 million unique cDNA reads from the same blood draw were analyzed for two donors (one aged 18 to 29 and one aged 80 or older). To avoid experimental bias, donors of different ages were spread randomly across the sequencing lanes. The donors were split into four age groups: young (average about 15 years), middle-aged (39), aged (about 62) and long-lived (about 74).

General findings and caveats noted by the study authors: Because profiling used bulk unsorted PBMCs, naive and antigen-experienced compartments could not be compared conclusively. A strong correlation was found between observed TCR beta diversity and the percentage of naive T cells measured by flow cytometry. Because donor CMV infection status was unknown, age-related changes in expanded clonotypes were potentially confounded. Compared with the aged group, the long-lived group had more naive CD4+ T cells, fewer expanded clones and increased TCR diversity, suggesting age selection. Estimates of total diversity based on one million sequenced T cells were regarded as lower bounds and as underestimates. Observed TCR beta diversity per million T cells fell roughly linearly with age, and a significant reduction was already apparent by age around 39.

Donors were around 37 systemically healthy Caucasian individuals from Russia aged roughly 6 to 90 years. Each donor gave 9.5 to 10 milliliters of peripheral blood, drawn into EDTA-treated Vacutainer tubes. PBMCs were isolated by Ficoll-Paque density-gradient centrifugation, with at least 7 million obtained per sample. Total RNA was extracted from PBMCs with Trizol reagent, with at least 6 micrograms obtained per sample. Naive CD45RAhigh/CD27high T cell percentages were measured by flow cytometry on a PBMC aliquot from every donor. The TCR originated in a human donor in good health. The chain employs TRBV7-2 and TRBJ2-4; a confident D gene designation cannot be given. Sequenced input: blood. DNA sequence: TGTGCCAGCAGCTCCCTGGGTTCGGAGCAGTACTTC. Translation gives CASSSLGSEQYF.